Shown below are 6 T cell receptor beta chains from a single sample sequenced in a study of control samples from healthy donors and cancer patients. Generated by immunoSEQ multiplex PCR, the TCRdb table keeps only in-frame clones and is missing some. In the table there are about 89,000 clones, 86% of which are singletons. Source material: blood. Receptor source: a man under 40 in good health.

The gene calls are TRBV7-2 and TRBJ2-5; 8 nucleotides line up with TRBD2. J lost 4 bases, V lost 1 base, and 8 bases had no gene match. Germline CDR1 is SGHTA and CDR2 is FQGNSA. The CDR3 spans 16 residues. The CDR3 nucleotides are TGTGCCAGCAGCTTAGAGGTAGCGGCGGGGGGAGAGACCCAGTACTTC. Translated: CASSLEVAAGGETQYF. The full variable domain, with the rest looked up from reference TRBV7-2 and TRBJ2-5, is GAGVSQSPSNKVTEKGKDVELRCDPISGHTALYWYRQSLGQGLEFLIYFQGNSAPDKSGLPSDRFSAERTGGSVSTLTIQRTQQEDSAVYLCASSLEVAAGGETQYFGPGTRLLVL.

In this sample, this clone turned up once. The chain has TRBV9 and TRBJ2-3; TRBD2 agrees at 9 bases. Germline V lookup: CDR1 SGDLS, CDR2 YYNGEE. CDR3 length: 16 residues. J gave up 2 bases and V 3 bases, and 7 bases lay outside the gene matches. This chain's CDR3 is CASSAGLALYTDTQYF. The CDR3, as DNA: TGTGCCAGCAGCGCGGGACTAGCCCTTTACACAGATACGCAGTATTTT.

The chain employs TRBV9 and TRBJ2-5, with 7 positions matching TRBD1. Trimming at V came to 0 bases and at J to 2 bases, leaving 4 bases not matched to a gene. This CDR3 is built from 15 residues. CDR1 is SGDLS and CDR2 is YYNGEE in the germline V gene. The CDR3 region is CASSVGGTEQETQYF. The CDR3 DNA sequence: TGTGCCAGCAGCGTAGGGGGGACAGAACAAGAGACCCAGTACTTC.

This clone was detected only once. This chain joins TRBV2 and TRBJ2-7; D remains unclear. The germline V and J ends were trimmed by 6 bases and 4 bases, with 10 bases remaining between them. Per the germline V gene, CDR1 is SNHLY and CDR2 is FYNNEI. CDR3 length: 12 residues. CDR3 DNA sequence: TGTGCCAGCAGACTATCTCTGTACGAGCAGTACGTC. Its protein is CASRLSLYEQYV.

This chain connects TRBV30 to TRBJ2-3; D uncertain. Germline lookup yields CDR1 GTSNPN and CDR2 SVGIG (reference sequence). Trimming shortened V by 0 bases and J by 6 bases, and 10 bases separated the two germline ends. CDR3 length: 13 residues. The CDR3 coding sequence is TGTGCCTGGAGTGTACTGGCAGTCGATACGCAGTATTTT. It encodes CAWSVLAVDTQYF.

The chain has TRBV7-9 and TRBJ1-1; D is unresolved. Germline CDR1 and CDR2: SEHNR and FQNEAQ (reference sequence). Trimming shortened V by 5 bases and J by 1 base, and 14 bases separated the two germline ends. This CDR3 has 15 amino acids. The CDR3 reads CASSPRTETNTEAFF. The DNA for the CDR3 is TGTGCCAGCAGCCCTAGGACGGAAACGAACACTGAAGCTTTCTTT.